These 29 T cell receptor beta chains were sequenced from one sample in a study of OX40 agonist ivuxolimab in advanced cancers. Assay: immunoSEQ multiplex PCR; the TCRdb copy retains only in-frame clones and omits some. This repertoire shows roughly 26,000 clones, roughly 90% found once; its top ten account for roughly a fifth. Sequencing used CD4+ or CD8+ T cells sorted from blood, obtained in a trial of the OX40 agonist ivuxolimab. These receptors were taken from an adult with an advanced solid tumor such as melanoma, head and neck, liver or kidney cancer.

V usage is TRBV7-9 and J usage is TRBJ2-2; 11 nucleotides match TRBD2. The V gene's germline CDR1 is SEHNR and CDR2 FQNEAQ (reference sequence). Unmatched junction bases numbered 13, after V lost 5 bases and J lost 2 bases. CDR3 size: 19 residues. As DNA, the CDR3 is TGTGCCAGCAGCGTCATAGCGGGAGGGCCCTTGTTTAACACCGGGGAGCTGTTTTTT. Protein: CASSVIAGGPLFNTGELFF.

The chain uses TRBV2 and TRBJ1-5, with D perhaps TRBD1 (5 bases). Per germline, CDR1 SNHLY and CDR2 FYNNEI. Between the trimmed V and J ends, which lost 4 bases and 4 bases, there was a span of 11 bases. CDR3 length equals 14 residues. CDR3 amino acids: CASSARGWNQPQHF. The DNA of the CDR3 is TGTGCCAGCAGTGCAAGGGGTTGGAATCAGCCCCAGCATTTT. Full variable domain (rest looked up from reference TRBV2 and TRBJ1-5): EPEVTQTPSHQVTQMGQEVILRCVPISNHLYFYWYRQILGQKVEFLVSFYNNEISEKSEIFDDQFSVERPDGSNFTLKIRSTKLEDSAMYFCASSARGWNQPQHFGDGTRLSIL.

The genes are TRBV27 and TRBJ2-7, with D unresolved. The CDR3 contains 14 residues. Germline CDR1 and CDR2: MNHEY and SMNVEV (reference sequence). Trimming cost V 4 bases and J 0 bases, with 10 bases left between them. CDR3 DNA: TGTGCCAGCAGTTACCGGGCAGGCTCCTACGAGCAGTACTTC. Protein product: CASSYRAGSYEQYF.

The chain joins TRBV27 to TRBJ2-7; TRBD1 aligns across 7 bases. CDR3 size: 14 residues. CDR1 and CDR2 from the germline V gene are MNHEY and SMNVEV (reference sequence). The V segment lost 8 bases and the J segment 2 bases; nucleotides outside the gene matches: 9. CDR3 sequence: CASANRGPTYEQYF. As DNA, the CDR3 is TGTGCCAGCGCTAACAGGGGACCGACCTACGAGCAGTACTTC.

The chain carries TRBV27 and TRBJ1-2; 8 bases match TRBD1. CDR1 is MNHEY and CDR2 is SMNVEV in the germline V gene (reference sequence). V gave up 0 bases and J gave up 7 bases; unmatched junction bases: 7. The CDR3 has 15 amino acids. The CDR3 protein is CASSLSQGARVGYTF. CDR3 DNA: TGTGCCAGCAGTTTATCCCAGGGGGCGCGGGTTGGCTACACCTTC.

V and J are TRBV5-4 and TRBJ2-5; either TRBD1 or TRBD2 may supply D (5 bases each). In germline, CDR1 is SGHNT, CDR2 YYREEE (reference sequence). The CDR3 is 15 amino acids. V was clipped by 2 bases and J by 3 bases, with 14 bases between them. The CDR3: CASSFQGTGEETQYF. The CDR3 DNA sequence: TGTGCCAGCAGCTTTCAAGGGACCGGGGAAGAGACCCAGTACTTC. Full variable domain (missing parts from reference TRBV5-4 and TRBJ2-5): ETGVTQSPTHLIKTRGQQVTLRCSSQSGHNTVSWYQQALGQGPQFIFQYYREEENGRGNFPPRFSGLQFPNYSSELNVNALELDDSALYLCASSFQGTGEETQYFGPGTRLLVL.

The chain combines TRBV2 with TRBJ2-1; the D call may be TRBD1 or TRBD2 (6 bases each). CDR3 length equals 14 residues. Trimming left V 8 bases short and J 3 bases short, with 14 bases between. Germline values: CDR1 SNHLY, CDR2 FYNNEI. The CDR3 loop reads CASESGADYNEQFF. CDR3 nucleotides: TGTGCCAGCGAATCGGGGGCGGACTACAATGAGCAGTTCTTC.

This sequence joins TRBV5-6 and TRBJ2-7; no clear D gene. V was pared by 4 bases and J by 1 base, with 6 bases between. Per the germline V gene, CDR1 is SGHDT and CDR2 is YYEEEE. The CDR3 has 12 amino acids. CDR3 in DNA: TGTGCCAGCAGCGGACCGTCCTACGAGCAGTACTTC. Translating it yields CASSGPSYEQYF.

The chain has TRBV16 and TRBJ1-5; no clear D gene. V lost 0 bases, J lost 4 bases, and 7 bases lay in between. Germline CDR1 is KGHSY and CDR2 is FQNENV. This CDR3 contains 14 residues. Written as DNA, the CDR3 is TGTGCCAGCAGCCAATCGGACGGTAATCAGCCCCAGCATTTT. Residues: CASSQSDGNQPQHF. The full variable domain, in which reference TRBV16 and TRBJ1-5 provide the parts outside the CDR3, is GEEVAQTPKHLVRGEGQKAKLYCAPIKGHSYVFWYQQVLKNEFKFLISFQNENVFDETGMPKERFSAKCLPNSPCSLEIQATKLEDSAVYFCASSQSDGNQPQHFGDGTRLSIL.

Concerning this clone itself: Additional DNA sequences in this sample encode the identical CDR3. The chain is built from TRBV27 and TRBJ2-1; D unclear. Germline V CDR1 and CDR2: MNHEY, SMNVEV (reference sequence). V was pared by 3 bases and J by 4 bases, with 1 base between. CDR3 length: 11 residues. In DNA, the CDR3 is TGTGCCAGCAGTTTGTACAATGAGCAGTTCTTC. It specifies CASSLYNEQFF.

The V gene is TRBV9, the J gene TRBJ2-2; D uncertain. V dropped 6 bases and J dropped 1 base, with 4 bases sitting between them. Germline CDR1 reads SGDLS; CDR2 reads YYNGEE. This CDR3 has 12 amino acids. As DNA, the CDR3 is TGTGCCAGCACCCAGAACACCGGGGAGCTGTTTTTT. Encoded protein: CASTQNTGELFF.

The chain links TRBV6-5 to TRBJ1-4; D uncertain. V was pared by 2 bases and J by 7 bases, with 14 bases between. The CDR3 loop spans 15 amino acids. CDR1 MNHEY and CDR2 SVGAGI come from the germline V gene. CDR3 sequence: CASSYDGSLGEKLFF. CDR3 DNA sequence: TGTGCCAGCAGTTACGATGGATCGTTAGGTGAAAAACTGTTTTTT.

The chain uses TRBV28 and TRBJ2-1; TRBD1 agrees at 10 bases. The trim removed 4 bases at V and 3 bases at J, leaving 3 bases unmatched. This CDR3 region has 15 residues. The germline gives CDR1 MDHEN, CDR2 SYDVKM. Here the CDR3 DNA reads TGTGCCAGCAGTTCGAGGACAGGGGGCTACAATGAGCAGTTCTTC. Translation: CASSSRTGGYNEQFF.

The J gene is TRBJ1-4, the V gene TRBV9; no firm D call. The CDR3 runs 14 residues. The germline V gene encodes CDR1 SGDLS and CDR2 YYNGEE. V shed 0 bases and J shed 5 bases, with 8 bases lying between them. This CDR3 reads CASSVDGVNEKLFF. The CDR3 DNA sequence: TGTGCCAGCAGCGTAGATGGGGTGAATGAAAAACTGTTTTTT.

The chain uses TRBV7-2 and TRBJ2-3, with 11 bases matching TRBD2. Germline loops: CDR1 SGHTA, CDR2 FQGNSA. J gave up 4 bases and V 3 bases, and 9 bases lay outside the gene matches. The CDR3 sequence is 17 residues long. The CDR3 DNA sequence: TGTGCCAGCAGCTTTGGTCTAGCGGGGGGTCGCCCAGATACGCAGTATTTT. Translation: CASSFGLAGGRPDTQYF.

The CDR3 is CASTPEAGGIDEQYF. The CDR3, as DNA: TGTGCCAGCACACCGGAGGCAGGGGGCATCGACGAGCAGTACTTC. The chain employs TRBV11-2 and TRBJ2-7, with 8 bases that match TRBD1. The V gene's germline CDR1 is SGHAT and CDR2 FQNNGV. This CDR3 spans 15 amino acids. Losses at the gene ends were 7 bases for V and 5 bases for J; bases not matched to a gene: 13.

The gene calls are TRBV7-9 and TRBJ2-1; D may be TRBD2 (6 bases). The CDR3 sequence is 14 residues long. Trimming removed 2 bases at V and 10 bases at J, with 15 bases between. Germline V gene sequence: CDR1 SEHNR, CDR2 FQNEAQ (reference sequence). The CDR3 DNA reads as TGTGCCAGCAGCTTACGACTAGGCTTCGGGGAGCAGTTCTTC. Translation gives CASSLRLGFGEQFF.

The chain combines TRBV11-3 with TRBJ2-1; D is undetermined. The CDR3 is 17 residues long. The germline V gene encodes CDR1 SGHNT and CDR2 YENEEA. Trimming removed 0 bases from V and 0 bases from J, with 12 bases in between. The CDR3 DNA is TGTGCCAGCAGCTTAGATTTCCCGCTAAGCTCCTACAATGAGCAGTTCTTC. This codes for CASSLDFPLSSYNEQFF.

This clone was observed once. The J gene is TRBJ2-7, the V gene TRBV9; 9 nucleotides line up with TRBD2. The V segment lost 3 bases and the J segment 4 bases; nucleotides outside the gene matches: 8. The CDR3 contains 15 residues. CDR1 and CDR2 from the germline V gene are SGDLS and YYNGEE. CDR3 region: CASSEGGGAYYEQYF. CDR3 nucleotide sequence: TGTGCCAGCAGCGAGGGCGGGGGGGCCTATTACGAGCAGTACTTC.

The chain carries TRBV5-6 and TRBJ1-4; 7 bases are shared with TRBD1. The germline CDR1 and CDR2 sequences are SGHDT and YYEEEE. This CDR3 spans 14 amino acids. V gave up 4 bases and J gave up 8 bases; unmatched junction bases: 8. The CDR3 DNA sequence: TGTGCCAGCAGCCGAGGACAGGCGAAGGAAAAACTGTTTTTT. The encoded protein is CASSRGQAKEKLFF. Variable domain in full (rest from reference TRBV5-6 and TRBJ1-4): DAGVTQSPTHLIKTRGQQVTLRCSPKSGHDTVSWYQQALGQGPQFIFQYYEEEERQRGNFPDRFSGHQFPNYSSELNVNALLLGDSALYLCASSRGQAKEKLFFGSGTQLSVL.

The chain uses TRBV5-1 and TRBJ2-7; a weak D match, TRBD1 (5 bases). The germline V gene has CDR1 SGHRS and CDR2 YFSETQ. CDR3 length: 15 amino acids. V lost 0 bases and J 2 bases, leaving 12 bases between the germline ends. This CDR3 is CASSLEGFRTYEQYF. DNA of the CDR3: TGCGCCAGCAGCTTGGAGGGGTTCCGTACCTACGAGCAGTACTTC. Filled out from reference TRBV5-1 and TRBJ2-7, the complete variable domain reads KAGVTQTPRYLIKTRGQQVTLSCSPISGHRSVSWYQQTPGQGLQFLFEYFSETQRNKGNFPGRFSGRQFSNSRSEMNVSTLELGDSALYLCASSLEGFRTYEQYFGPGTRLTVT.

This clone occurred once. V is TRBV14 and J is TRBJ1-1, with a possible D match to TRBD1 (5 bases). Germline V gene data show CDR1 as SGHDN and CDR2 as FVKESK. V was shortened by 0 bases and J by 5 bases, with 7 bases between the two germline ends. The CDR3 is made up of 13 amino acids. The CDR3 nucleotides are TGTGCCAGCAGCCAAGAATGGGGGACTGAAGCTTTCTTT. Translation gives CASSQEWGTEAFF.

The chain recombines TRBV19 with TRBJ2-7; the D is unclear. Germline V gene sequence: CDR1 LNHDA, CDR2 SQIVND (reference sequence). This CDR3 is built from 14 residues. Deletions cut 5 bases from V and 2 bases from J, with 13 bases between. CDR3 nucleotide sequence: TGTGCCAGTAGTTTGGCACCCCTTACCTACGAGCAGTACTTC. Residues: CASSLAPLTYEQYF.

V and J are TRBV11-3 and TRBJ1-5; TRBD1 matches 7 bases. Losses at the gene ends were 5 bases for V and 1 base for J; bases not matched to a gene: 8. Germline V gene sequence: CDR1 SGHNT, CDR2 YENEEA. The length of the CDR3 is 16 residues. The CDR3 protein is CASSLKDRASNQPQHF. In DNA, the CDR3 is TGTGCCAGCAGCCTCAAAGACAGGGCGAGCAATCAGCCCCAGCATTTT.

The V and J genes are TRBV4-1 and TRBJ2-3; the D gene is possibly TRBD2 (6 bases). The germline V and J ends were trimmed by 3 bases and 0 bases, with 10 bases remaining between them. From germline, CDR1 is MGHRA and CDR2 YSYEKL. The CDR3 covers 15 residues. In DNA form, the CDR3 reads TGCGCCAGCAGCCACTTGACTAGTAGCACAGATACGCAGTATTTT. It encodes CASSHLTSSTDTQYF.

The V gene is TRBV4-1, the J gene TRBJ2-5, with D possibly TRBD1 on 6 matching bases. V dropped 1 base and J dropped 6 bases, with 12 bases sitting between them. The germline V gene has CDR1 MGHRA and CDR2 YSYEKL. The CDR3 contains 14 residues. The CDR3 sequence: CASSQVRGLQTQYF. The DNA for the CDR3 is TGCGCCAGCAGCCAAGTCAGGGGATTACAGACCCAGTACTTC.

This clone was counted between two and nine times. The CDR3 region is CASSAGLAESYEQYF. In nucleotides, the CDR3 is TGTGCCAGTAGTGCCGGACTAGCGGAGAGTTACGAGCAGTACTTC. V is TRBV19 and J is TRBJ2-7; 10 bases agree with TRBD2. V was pared by 5 bases and J by 4 bases, with 8 bases of the junction left unmatched. CDR1 and CDR2 (germline): LNHDA, SQIVND (reference sequence). This CDR3 contains 15 residues.

The V gene is TRBV20-1, the J gene TRBJ2-7, with D unresolved. CDR3 length: 11 residues. Germline CDR1 reads DFQATT; CDR2 reads SNEGSKA (reference sequence). Trimming pared 0 bases from V and 6 bases from J, leaving 6 bases between. The CDR3 nucleotides are TGCAGTGCTAGAGATGGGGTCGAGCAGTACTTC. Translated, it gives CSARDGVEQYF.

V and J are TRBV7-3 and TRBJ2-1, with 10 bases aligning to TRBD2. The length of the CDR3 is 16 residues. V was pared by 4 bases and J by 0 bases, with 3 bases of the junction left unmatched. CDR1 is SGHTA and CDR2 is FQGTGA in the germline V gene. The CDR3 sequence: CASSSLAGDSYNEQFF. In DNA, the CDR3 is TGTGCCAGCAGCTCTCTAGCGGGGGACTCCTACAATGAGCAGTTCTTC. Full variable domain (remainder filled in from reference TRBV7-3 and TRBJ2-1): GAGVSQTPSNKVTEKGKYVELRCDPISGHTALYWYRQSLGQGPEFLIYFQGTGAADDSGLPNDRFFAVRPEGSVSTLKIQRTERGDSAVYLCASSSLAGDSYNEQFFGPGTRLTVL.